A single sample is the source of the 25 T cell receptor beta chains below, sequenced in a study of cytomegalovirus exposure and HLA in healthy donors. A multiplex PCR was run with 60 Vbeta primers and 13 Jbeta primers. Assay: immunoSEQ multiplex PCR; the TCRdb copy retains only in-frame clones and omits some. The table lists 150,000 to 200,000 clones, 84% of them singletons. Sequences were obtained from PBMCs. Every receptor here comes from a man aged 25 to 45 in good health and CMV-seronegative.

This rearrangement joins TRBV10-1 to TRBJ2-3; 13 positions agree with TRBD2. CDR1 and CDR2 (germline): WNHNN, SYGVQD (reference sequence). V dropped 2 bases and J dropped 6; count of bases not matched to a gene: 5. The CDR3 totals 16 residues. CDR3 amino acids: CASSETSGGERDTQYF. The DNA of the CDR3 is TGCGCCAGCAGTGAGACTAGCGGGGGGGAGCGGGATACGCAGTATTTT.

The chain recombines TRBV18 with TRBJ2-2, with D perhaps matching TRBD1 (6 bases). This CDR3 has 14 amino acids. Looked up from germline, CDR1 is KGHSH and CDR2 is LQKENI. Trimming left V 6 bases short and J 1 base short, with 9 bases between. The CDR3 sequence: CASSADRNTGELFF. The CDR3 DNA is TGTGCCAGCTCCGCGGACAGGAACACCGGGGAGCTGTTTTTT.

The chain joins TRBV5-4 to TRBJ2-5; D is perhaps TRBD1 (5 bases). CDR3 length equals 16 residues. The ends were cut back, 4 bases at V and 5 bases at J, with 21 bases in the middle. Germline-derived CDR1 and CDR2 are SGHNT and YYREEE (reference sequence). CDR3 sequence: CASSPRYQGPQETQYF. The CDR3 DNA follows: TGTGCCAGCAGCCCGAGGTATCAGGGTCCACAGGAGACCCAGTACTTC. The variable domain in full, with the rest retrieved from reference TRBV5-4 and TRBJ2-5, is ETGVTQSPTHLIKTRGQQVTLRCSSQSGHNTVSWYQQALGQGPQFIFQYYREEENGRGNFPPRFSGLQFPNYSSELNVNALELDDSALYLCASSPRYQGPQETQYFGPGTRLLVL.

The chain couples TRBV4-2 to TRBJ1-5, with D maybe TRBD1 (6 bases). Trimming shortened V by 4 bases and J by 1 base, and 11 bases separated the two germline ends. CDR1 and CDR2 from the germline V gene are LGHNA and YNFKEQ. CDR3 length equals 15 residues. This CDR3 reads CASSPAGASNQPQHF. CDR3 bases: TGTGCCAGCAGCCCTGCGGGGGCAAGCAATCAGCCCCAGCATTTT.

The rearrangement links TRBV4-1 to TRBJ2-5, with 8 bases aligning to TRBD2. The CDR3 covers 15 residues. The germline gives CDR1 MGHRA, CDR2 YSYEKL. J gave up 5 bases and V 9 bases, and 14 bases lay outside the gene matches. The CDR3 nucleotides read TGCGCCAGTACCCTGAATAGCGGGATGGGGGAGACCCAGTACTTC. Translation gives CASTLNSGMGETQYF.

The chain recombines TRBV6-4 with TRBJ1-4; a possible D gene is TRBD1 (6 bases). This CDR3 comprises 15 residues. Per the germline V gene, CDR1 is MRHNA and CDR2 is SNTAGT. V lost 5 bases and J lost 4, with 14 bases in between. CDR3 sequence: CASSPAGAGNEKLFF. CDR3 coding DNA: TGTGCCAGCAGTCCTGCAGGGGCGGGTAATGAAAAACTGTTTTTT.

The chain combines TRBV21-1 with TRBJ2-7; the DNA was not compared with TRBD2, the D call given in the table. TRBV21-1 is listed as a pseudogene. The CDR3 consists of 16 residues. CDR3 sequence (DNA): TGTGCCAGCAGCAAAGAGGGGACTGTAAGCTCCTACGAGCAGTACTTC. Its translation: CASSKEGTVSSYEQYF.

The CDR3: CASSPRLGQGNSPLHF. CDR3 nucleotides: TGCGCCAGCAGCCCCCGTTTAGGACAGGGTAATTCACCCCTCCACTTT. This chain uses TRBV5-1 with TRBJ1-6; 8 nucleotides line up with TRBD1. This CDR3 comprises 16 residues. V trimming: 4 bases; J trimming: 6 bases; junction bases outside the gene matches: 9. Germline loops: CDR1 SGHRS, CDR2 YFSETQ.

The chain employs TRBV5-4 and TRBJ2-5, with 10 positions matching TRBD1. This CDR3 contains 15 residues. Unmatched junction bases numbered 9, after V lost 4 bases and J lost 6 bases. Per germline, CDR1 SGHNT and CDR2 YYREEE (reference sequence). CDR3 amino acids: CASSGGTGEWKTQYF. As DNA, the CDR3 is TGTGCCAGCAGCGGCGGGACAGGGGAGTGGAAGACCCAGTACTTC.

In the case of this clone: This specimen includes other DNA sequences encoding the same CDR3. The chain links TRBV18 to TRBJ2-7, with 16 bases that match TRBD2. Germline V lookup: CDR1 KGHSH, CDR2 LQKENI. J was trimmed by 1 base and V by 3 bases; bases with no gene match: 3. This CDR3 has 17 residues. CDR3 DNA sequence: TGTGCCAGCTCACCGGGACTAGCGGGAGGGCCTTCCTACGAGCAGTACTTC. It is translated as CASSPGLAGGPSYEQYF.

V and J are TRBV9 and TRBJ2-7, with D perhaps matching TRBD1 (5 bases). Per the germline V gene, CDR1 is SGDLS and CDR2 is YYNGEE. V was clipped by 0 bases and J by 4 bases, with 20 bases between them. This CDR3 comprises 17 residues. The DNA of the CDR3 is TGTGCCAGCAGCGTAGTTCTTCCTGGTCCAGGGTGGTACGAGCAGTACTTC. Protein: CASSVVLPGPGWYEQYF.

The chain combines TRBV10-2 with TRBJ2-7; 11 nucleotides align to TRBD2. The CDR3 has 14 residues. V shed 6 bases and J 4 bases; nucleotides not matched to a gene: 5. Per germline, CDR1 WSHSY and CDR2 SAAADI. The CDR3 DNA is TGCGCCAGCAGGTTAGCGGGGGGGCCTTACGAGCAGTACTTC. It encodes CASRLAGGPYEQYF.

V is TRBV30 and J is TRBJ2-1; tentatively, D is TRBD2 (7 bases). V dropped 2 bases and J dropped 7 bases, with 15 bases sitting between them. Germline V gives CDR1 GTSNPN, CDR2 SVGIG (reference sequence). The CDR3 sequence is 14 residues long. As DNA, the CDR3 is TGTGCCTGGAGTTCCTGGGGAGGGGGTAATGAGCAGTTCTTC. This codes for CAWSSWGGGNEQFF. Full variable domain (rest looked up from reference TRBV30 and TRBJ2-1): SQTIHQWPATLVQPVGSPLSLECTVEGTSNPNLYWYRQAAGRGLQLLFYSVGIGQISSEVPQNLSASRPQDRQFILSSKKLLLSDSGFYLCAWSSWGGGNEQFFGPGTRLTVL.

The chain uses TRBV29-1 and TRBJ2-7; TRBD1 matches 7 bases. This CDR3 is 14 amino acids long. In germline, CDR1 is SQVTM, CDR2 ANQGSEA. V lost 6 bases, J lost 3 bases, and 11 bases stayed unmatched. The CDR3 protein is CSVAPTGEGYEQYF. In DNA form, the CDR3 reads TGCAGCGTCGCGCCCACAGGGGAAGGCTACGAGCAGTACTTC.

This chain links TRBV29-1 with TRBJ2-1, with TRBD2 identical over 12 bases. V was pared by 1 base and J by 5 bases, with 15 bases of the junction left unmatched. Germline CDR1 reads SQVTM; CDR2 reads ANQGSEA. This CDR3 has 19 residues. The CDR3 sequence: CSVEGAPGLAGLTHNEQFF. Here the CDR3 DNA reads TGCAGCGTTGAAGGAGCCCCGGGACTAGCGGGTTTGACACACAATGAGCAGTTCTTC.

This sequence joins TRBV20-1 and TRBJ1-1, with unresolved D. Germline values: CDR1 DFQATT, CDR2 SNEGSKA (reference sequence). The CDR3 runs to 11 residues. Trimming removed 2 bases from V and 13 bases from J, with 14 bases in between. The CDR3 region is CSARSLAGGFF. DNA for the CDR3: TGCAGTGCTAGATCTCTCGCAGGAGGTTTCTTT.

V and J are TRBV28 and TRBJ1-6; maybe TRBD1 (5 bases). Germline V gene data show CDR1 as MDHEN and CDR2 as SYDVKM. Trimming took off 6 bases at V and 6 bases at J, with 18 bases between the two ends. CDR3 length: 16 amino acids. The CDR3 DNA reads as TGTGCCAGCAGGGGGTCTCGGGGGGTAGTTAATTCACCCCTCCACTTT. This sequence encodes CASRGSRGVVNSPLHF.

The chain links TRBV19 to TRBJ2-7; 10 bases agree with TRBD1. J was trimmed by 5 bases and V by 9 bases; bases with no gene match: 4. CDR1 LNHDA and CDR2 SQIVND come from the germline V gene (reference sequence). The CDR3 totals 12 residues. The CDR3 DNA reads as TGTGCCAGCCAGGGACAGGGGAACGAGCAGTACTTC. Translation gives CASQGQGNEQYF.

This sequence joins TRBV4-3 and TRBJ1-2; tentative D call: TRBD1 (6 bases). The CDR3 is 15 residues long. V shed 0 bases and J shed 3 bases, with 11 bases lying between them. CDR1 is LGHNA, CDR2 YSLEER, per germline. The CDR3 loop reads CASSQDPGAHYGYTF. For the CDR3, the DNA is TGCGCCAGCAGCCAAGATCCAGGGGCCCACTATGGCTACACCTTC.

The genes are TRBV5-1 and TRBJ1-2; TRBD1 matches 9 bases. This CDR3 comprises 14 residues. Germline values: CDR1 SGHRS, CDR2 YFSETQ. With 4 bases clipped from V and 8 bases from J, the junction kept 9 bases outside the gene matches. Here the CDR3 reads CASSKTGGAEGYTF. The CDR3 DNA reads TGCGCCAGCAGCAAAACAGGGGGCGCGGAGGGCTACACCTTC. The entire variable domain, with the rest obtained from reference TRBV5-1 and TRBJ1-2, is as follows: KAGVTQTPRYLIKTRGQQVTLSCSPISGHRSVSWYQQTPGQGLQFLFEYFSETQRNKGNFPGRFSGRQFSNSRSEMNVSTLELGDSALYLCASSKTGGAEGYTFGSGTRLTVV.

The chain employs TRBV11-3 and TRBJ2-7, with a tentative D call TRBD1 (6 bases). CDR1 and CDR2 (germline): SGHNT, YENEEA. The CDR3 length is 14 residues. Trimming pared 1 base from V and 5 bases from J, leaving 12 bases between. The CDR3 spells CASSLGYGDNEQYF. The DNA of the CDR3 is TGTGCCAGCAGCTTAGGTTACGGGGACAACGAGCAGTACTTC.

This chain connects TRBV29-1 to TRBJ2-3, with D tentatively TRBD1 (6 bases). The CDR3 consists of 13 residues. V shed 6 bases and J shed 5 bases, with 15 bases lying between them. The germline V gene has CDR1 SQVTM and CDR2 ANQGSEA. The CDR3 region has the DNA TGCAGCGTCGAAAGGACAGCCGGAGATACGCAGTATTTT. Amino acids: CSVERTAGDTQYF.

The chain combines TRBV9 with TRBJ2-2; the D gene is possibly TRBD2 (6 bases). This CDR3 is 16 amino acids long. Per germline, CDR1 SGDLS and CDR2 YYNGEE. With 5 bases removed from V and 5 bases from J, the gap between germline ends came to 19 bases. The CDR3 is CASRAGGQGWTGELFF. In DNA form, the CDR3 reads TGTGCCAGCAGGGCCGGAGGGCAGGGATGGACCGGGGAGCTGTTTTTT.

V usage is TRBV7-9 and J usage is TRBJ1-1, with 9 positions matching TRBD1. The CDR3 has 11 residues. V dropped 5 bases and J dropped 10; count of bases not matched to a gene: 2. CDR1 SEHNR and CDR2 FQNEAQ come from the germline V gene (reference sequence). Here the CDR3 DNA reads TGTGCCAGCAGCCAGGGACAGGGAGCTTTCTTT. Translated, it gives CASSQGQGAFF.

This chain uses TRBV18 with TRBJ2-1; 7 bases map to TRBD1. CDR3 length: 16 residues. The V and J ends lost 6 bases and 0 bases, in that order; junction bases with no gene match: 8. Germline V gene sequence: CDR1 KGHSH, CDR2 LQKENI. The CDR3 region has the DNA TGTGCCAGCTCTCGACAGGGAATAAGCTCCTACAATGAGCAGTTCTTC. The encoded protein is CASSRQGISSYNEQFF.